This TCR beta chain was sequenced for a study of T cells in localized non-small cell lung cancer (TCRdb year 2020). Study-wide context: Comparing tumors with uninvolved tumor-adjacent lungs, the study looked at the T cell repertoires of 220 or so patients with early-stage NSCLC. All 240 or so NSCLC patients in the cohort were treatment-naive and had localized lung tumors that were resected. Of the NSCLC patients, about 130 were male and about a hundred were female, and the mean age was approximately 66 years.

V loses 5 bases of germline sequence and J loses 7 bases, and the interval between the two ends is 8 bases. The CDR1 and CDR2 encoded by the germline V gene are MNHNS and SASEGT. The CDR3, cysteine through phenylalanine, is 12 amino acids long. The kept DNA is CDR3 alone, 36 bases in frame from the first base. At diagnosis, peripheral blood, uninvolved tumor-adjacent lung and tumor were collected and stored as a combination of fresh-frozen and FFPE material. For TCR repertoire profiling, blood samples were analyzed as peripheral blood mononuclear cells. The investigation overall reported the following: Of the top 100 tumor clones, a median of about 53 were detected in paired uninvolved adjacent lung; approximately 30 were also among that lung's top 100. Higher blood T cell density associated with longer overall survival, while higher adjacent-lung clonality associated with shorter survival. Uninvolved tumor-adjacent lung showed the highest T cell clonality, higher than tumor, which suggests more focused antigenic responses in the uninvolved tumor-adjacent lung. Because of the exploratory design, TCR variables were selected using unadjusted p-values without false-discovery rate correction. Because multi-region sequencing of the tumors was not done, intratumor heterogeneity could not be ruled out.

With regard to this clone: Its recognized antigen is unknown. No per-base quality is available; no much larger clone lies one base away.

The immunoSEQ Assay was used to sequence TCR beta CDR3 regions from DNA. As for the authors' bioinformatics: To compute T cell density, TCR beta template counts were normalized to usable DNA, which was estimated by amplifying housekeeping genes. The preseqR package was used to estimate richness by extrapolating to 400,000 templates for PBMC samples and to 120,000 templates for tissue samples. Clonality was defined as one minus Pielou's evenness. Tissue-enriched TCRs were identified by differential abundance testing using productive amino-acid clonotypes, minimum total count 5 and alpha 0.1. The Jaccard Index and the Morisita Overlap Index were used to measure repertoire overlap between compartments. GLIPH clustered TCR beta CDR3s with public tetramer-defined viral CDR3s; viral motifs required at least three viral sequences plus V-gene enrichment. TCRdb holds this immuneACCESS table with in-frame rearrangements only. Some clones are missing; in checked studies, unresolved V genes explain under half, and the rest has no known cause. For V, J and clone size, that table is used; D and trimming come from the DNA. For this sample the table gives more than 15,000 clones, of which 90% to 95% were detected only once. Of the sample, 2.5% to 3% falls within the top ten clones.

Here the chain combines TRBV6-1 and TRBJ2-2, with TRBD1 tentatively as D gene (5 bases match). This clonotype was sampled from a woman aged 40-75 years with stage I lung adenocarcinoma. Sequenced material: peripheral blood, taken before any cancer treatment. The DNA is TGTGCCAGCAGTCCAGACAGCGGGGAGCTGTTTTTT. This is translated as CASSPDSGELFF.